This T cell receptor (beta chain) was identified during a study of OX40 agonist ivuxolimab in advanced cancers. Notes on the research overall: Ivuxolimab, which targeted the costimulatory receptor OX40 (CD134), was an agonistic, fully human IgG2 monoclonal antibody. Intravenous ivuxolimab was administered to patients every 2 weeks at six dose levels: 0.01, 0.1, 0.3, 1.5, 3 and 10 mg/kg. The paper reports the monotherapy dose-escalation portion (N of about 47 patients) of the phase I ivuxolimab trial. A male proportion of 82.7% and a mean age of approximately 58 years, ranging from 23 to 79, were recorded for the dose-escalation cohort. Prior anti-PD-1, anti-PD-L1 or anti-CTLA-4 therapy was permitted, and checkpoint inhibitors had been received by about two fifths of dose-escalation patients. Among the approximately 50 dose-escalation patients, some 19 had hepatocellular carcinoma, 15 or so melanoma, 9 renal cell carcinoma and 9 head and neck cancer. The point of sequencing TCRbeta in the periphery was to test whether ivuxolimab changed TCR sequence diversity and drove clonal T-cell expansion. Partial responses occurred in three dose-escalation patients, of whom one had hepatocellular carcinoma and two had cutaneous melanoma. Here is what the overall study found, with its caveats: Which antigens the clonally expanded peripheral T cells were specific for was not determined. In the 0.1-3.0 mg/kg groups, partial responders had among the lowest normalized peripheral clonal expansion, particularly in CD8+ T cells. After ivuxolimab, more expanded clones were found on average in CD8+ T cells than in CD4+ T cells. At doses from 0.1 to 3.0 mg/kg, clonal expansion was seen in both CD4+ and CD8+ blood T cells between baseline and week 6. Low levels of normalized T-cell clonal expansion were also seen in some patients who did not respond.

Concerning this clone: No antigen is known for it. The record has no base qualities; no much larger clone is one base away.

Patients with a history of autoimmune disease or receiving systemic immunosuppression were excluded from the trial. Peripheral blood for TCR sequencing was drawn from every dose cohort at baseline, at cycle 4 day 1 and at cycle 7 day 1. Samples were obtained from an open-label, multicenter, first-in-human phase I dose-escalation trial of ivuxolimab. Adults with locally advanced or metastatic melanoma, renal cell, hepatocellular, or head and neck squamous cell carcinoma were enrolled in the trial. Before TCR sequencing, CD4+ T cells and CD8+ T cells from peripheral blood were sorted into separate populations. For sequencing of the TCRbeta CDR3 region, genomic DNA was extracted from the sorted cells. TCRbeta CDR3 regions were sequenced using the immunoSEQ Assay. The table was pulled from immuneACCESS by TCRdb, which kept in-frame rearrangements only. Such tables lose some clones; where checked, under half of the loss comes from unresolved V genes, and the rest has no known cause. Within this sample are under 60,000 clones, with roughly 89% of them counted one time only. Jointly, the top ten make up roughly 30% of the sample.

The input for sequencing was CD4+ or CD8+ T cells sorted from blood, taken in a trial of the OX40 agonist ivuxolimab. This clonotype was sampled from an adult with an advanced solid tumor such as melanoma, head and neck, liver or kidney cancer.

The DNA sequence is TGTGCCAGTAGTATCGTGGGATTTGGGGCCAACGTCCTGACTTTC. The resulting protein is CASSIVGFGANVLTF. Here the chain combines TRBV19 and TRBJ2-6, with the D segment identity uncertain. Trimming costs V 3 bases and J 3 bases, and their ends lie 9 bases apart. From a lookup of the germline V gene (reference sequence), CDR1 and CDR2 are LNHDA and SQIVND. From its cysteine to its phenylalanine, the CDR3 spans 15 amino acids. CDR3 DNA is the only sequence kept; it has 45 bases, read in frame from the first base.